This TCR beta chain stems from a study of T cell responses to AZD1222 COVID-19 vaccine. The overall study: Second doses that came at about 4 or about 12 weeks were put together. Findings of the study overall: Donors were chiefly white British, with a greater number of females, and clonal diversity was perhaps underestimated. CD4 TCRs linked to vaccination spanned spike, dominating at 160-218 and 743-854.

Measured with immunoSEQ multiplex PCR; TCRdb has only the in-frame clones, and not every one. The sample lists 85,000 to 110,000 clones, around 90% seen once, with around 20% in the top ten. As concerns this clone: Its antigen is still unknown.

This specimen was peripheral blood, taken on day 0 of AZD1222 vaccination. The origin of this receptor is an adult in good health.

CDR3 residues: CASLPGGDTEAFF. Written as DNA, the CDR3 is TGTGCCTCCTTGCCAGGAGGGGACACTGAAGCTTTCTTT. The chain uses TRBV30 and TRBJ1-1; D perhaps matches TRBD1 (5 bases). The CDR3 sequence is 13 residues long. Germline assignment: CDR1 GTSNPN and CDR2 SVGIG (reference sequence). V was cut by 7 bases and J by 3 bases, with 15 bases left in between. Filled out from reference TRBV30 and TRBJ1-1, the complete variable domain reads SQTIHQWPATLVQPVGSPLSLECTVEGTSNPNLYWYRQAAGRGLQLLFYSVGIGQISSEVPQNLSASRPQDRQFILSSKKLLLSDSGFYLCASLPGGDTEAFFGQGTRLTVV.